Below, 22 T cell receptor beta chains from the same sample are listed, as sequenced in a study of blood T cell repertoires in COVID-19 (dated by TCRdb to about 2020). Library preparation was by the immunoSEQ multiplex PCR assay. What TCRdb holds here is the immuneACCESS table cut down to in-frame rearrangements. Part of the clones is not present; checked against another copy, under half of the missing clones reflect an unresolved V gene, and the others are unexplained. The sample records about 400,000 clones, around 89% of which are singletons. Jointly, the top ten make up 4.3% of the sample. What was sequenced was peripheral blood. Receptors were obtained from a young woman with acute or convalescent COVID-19.

The V gene is TRBV12-3 or TRBV12-4, the J gene TRBJ1-5; D is ambiguous. The CDR3 is made up of 12 amino acids. Trimming took off 6 bases at V and 7 bases at J, with 10 bases between the two ends. The DNA of the CDR3 is TGTGCCAGCAGCCCCCGGGGACAGCCCCAGCATTTT. Translation: CASSPRGQPQHF.

V gene TRBV30 combines with J gene TRBJ1-5, with D unclear. This CDR3 has 13 amino acids. Trimming stripped 0 bases from V and 5 bases from J, with 8 bases between. Germline-derived CDR1 and CDR2 are GTSNPN and SVGIG (reference sequence). CDR3 region: CAWSVSTHQPQHF. DNA of the CDR3: TGTGCCTGGAGTGTATCGACTCATCAGCCCCAGCATTTT.

The CDR3 DNA reads TGTGCCAGCACTAAGACTAGCGGGGGGTGGACCGGGGAGCTGTTTTTT. Its protein product is CASTKTSGGWTGELFF. The rearrangement joins TRBV27 to TRBJ2-2, with TRBD2 identical over 13 bases. Germline V gene data show CDR1 as MNHEY and CDR2 as SMNVEV (reference sequence). V lost 7 bases and J lost 5; bases outside the gene matches: 7. CDR3 length equals 16 residues.

V and J are TRBV2 and TRBJ2-2, with TRBD1 matching 7 bases. The CDR3 contains 15 residues. V was clipped by 7 bases and J by 5 bases; unmatched bases: 10. Germline assignment: CDR1 SNHLY and CDR2 FYNNEI. This chain's CDR3 is CASNLGQTQTGELFF. The DNA of the CDR3 is TGTGCCAGCAACTTGGGACAGACACAGACCGGGGAGCTGTTTTTT.

The chain is built from TRBV7-9 and TRBJ2-5; D might be TRBD1 (5 bases). The V end was cut by 5 bases, the J end by 2 bases, with 15 bases between. The germline V gene has CDR1 SEHNR and CDR2 FQNEAQ (reference sequence). The CDR3 is 15 amino acids. The CDR3 nucleotides read TGTGCCAGCAGCCAATCCGGACACCAACAAGAGACCCAGTACTTC. It specifies CASSQSGHQQETQYF.

The chain links TRBV11-2 to TRBJ2-1, with TRBD2 identical over 9 bases. The CDR3 loop spans 16 amino acids. CDR1 and CDR2 from the germline V gene are SGHAT and FQNNGV. The V segment lost 8 bases and the J segment 7 bases; nucleotides outside the gene matches: 15. For the CDR3, the DNA is TGTGCCAGCGGACGTAGTTTTGCGGGGGGGCTTAATGAGCAGTTCTTC. Translated, it gives CASGRSFAGGLNEQFF.

This clone was counted a few times. This chain joins TRBV2 and TRBJ1-1, with D perhaps TRBD1 (5 bases). V dropped 7 bases and J dropped 3 bases, with 18 bases sitting between them. Germline V gene sequence: CDR1 SNHLY, CDR2 FYNNEI. The CDR3 length is 15 residues. The CDR3 nucleotides are TGTGCCAGCACCTCCAACAGGAGAACAGACACTGAAGCTTTCTTT. It translates to CASTSNRRTDTEAFF.

The chain is built from TRBV27 and TRBJ1-5, with D possibly matching TRBD1 (5 bases). CDR1 MNHEY and CDR2 SMNVEV come from the germline V gene (reference sequence). This CDR3 has 12 residues. V was cut by 6 bases and J by 6 bases, with 9 bases left in between. CDR3 loop: CASRGGTQPQHF. The CDR3 nucleotides read TGTGCCAGCAGGGGAGGGACTCAGCCCCAGCATTTT.

V usage is TRBV7-8 and J usage is TRBJ1-5; TRBD1 matches at 8 bases. Losses at the gene ends were 5 bases for V and 5 bases for J; bases not matched to a gene: 2. The CDR3 has 13 amino acids. Germline CDR1 reads SGHVS; CDR2 reads FQNEAQ. This CDR3 is CASSLDRDQPQHF. In nucleotides, the CDR3 is TGTGCCAGCAGCCTGGACAGGGATCAGCCCCAGCATTTT.

V is TRBV24-1 and J is TRBJ2-3; D is possibly TRBD2 (6 bases). V lost 3 bases to trimming and J lost 2 bases, with 14 bases between them. The V gene's germline CDR1 is KGHDR and CDR2 SFDVKD. The CDR3 has 16 amino acids. The CDR3 sequence is CATSDQAGSHTDTQYF. The CDR3 DNA is TGTGCCACCAGTGATCAAGCGGGTTCCCACACAGATACGCAGTATTTT.

The chain recombines TRBV7-2 with TRBJ2-7; TRBD1 is a possible D gene (5 bases). Looked up from germline, CDR1 is SGHTA and CDR2 is FQGNSA. The V end was cut by 0 bases, the J end by 2 bases, with 5 bases between. The CDR3 loop spans 13 amino acids. The CDR3, as DNA: TGTGCCAGCAGCTTAGCCAGGGCCTACGAGCAGTACTTC. Translated, it gives CASSLARAYEQYF.

This clone turned up a few times. V usage is TRBV19 and J usage is TRBJ2-7; unclear D gene. Trimming pared 3 bases from V and 7 bases from J, leaving 13 bases between. The germline CDR1 and CDR2 sequences are LNHDA and SQIVND (reference sequence). The CDR3 loop spans 13 amino acids. The CDR3 coding sequence is TGTGCCAGTAGTATTGCCGGTTCTAGGGAGCAGTACTTC. It encodes CASSIAGSREQYF. The full variable domain, with the rest looked up from reference TRBV19 and TRBJ2-7, is DGGITQSPKYLFRKEGQNVTLSCEQNLNHDAMYWYRQDPGQGLRLIYYSQIVNDFQKGDIAEGYSVSREKKESFPLTVTSAQKNPTAFYLCASSIAGSREQYFGPGTRLTVT.

The chain combines TRBV19 with TRBJ2-5; no clear D. CDR1 is LNHDA, CDR2 SQIVND, per germline (reference sequence). The CDR3 runs 13 residues. V lost 4 bases and J 4 bases, leaving 10 bases between the germline ends. The CDR3 nucleotides are TGTGCCAGTAGTAGGAACAGCTTAGAGACCCAGTACTTC. This codes for CASSRNSLETQYF.

The chain employs TRBV5-1 and TRBJ2-1; D ambiguous. The length of the CDR3 is 11 residues. The V gene lost 2 bases and the J gene lost 9 bases, with 6 bases spanning the gap. The germline V gene has CDR1 SGHRS and CDR2 YFSETQ. The CDR3, as DNA: TGCGCCAGCAGCTTCGGCGGTGAGCAGTTCTTC. This codes for CASSFGGEQFF.

This chain links TRBV14 with TRBJ1-2; TRBD1 is a possible D gene (6 bases). CDR3 length: 15 amino acids. Germline V gene data show CDR1 as SGHDN and CDR2 as FVKESK. The V and J ends lost 4 bases and 4 bases respectively, with 16 bases between them. The CDR3 region has the DNA TGTGCCAGCAGCCCGACAGGTGCTCTTGGCTATGGCTACACCTTC. This translates into CASSPTGALGYGYTF.

This chain uses TRBV3-1 (or the pseudogene TRBV3-2) with TRBJ2-1; 7 bases fit TRBD1. V trimming: 5 bases; J trimming: 5 bases; junction bases outside the gene matches: 9. Per the germline V gene, CDR1 is LGHDT and CDR2 is YNNKEL (reference sequence). This CDR3 has 15 residues. The CDR3 loop is CASSSRQGRHNEQFF. The CDR3 DNA is TGTGCCAGCAGCTCTCGACAGGGTCGGCACAATGAGCAGTTCTTC.

The V call is TRBV2, the J call TRBJ2-7, with 12 bases that match TRBD2. CDR1 and CDR2 (germline): SNHLY, FYNNEI. There are 15 residues in the CDR3. Trimming removed 6 bases from V and 4 bases from J; junction bases left unmatched: 7. The CDR3 DNA reads as TGTGCCAGCAGCCACGGACTAGCGGGGTCTTACGAGCAGTACTTC. This encodes CASSHGLAGSYEQYF.

The chain is built from TRBV6-5 and TRBJ1-2; D unclear. Germline lookup yields CDR1 MNHEY and CDR2 SVGAGI. There are 13 residues in the CDR3. Trimming stripped 8 bases from V and 2 bases from J, with 12 bases between. The CDR3 bases are TGTGCCAGCCGGTTAGACGGGAACTATGGCTACACCTTC. This codes for CASRLDGNYGYTF.

The gene calls are TRBV24-1 and TRBJ1-2; 7 nucleotides align to TRBD1. CDR1 is KGHDR and CDR2 is SFDVKD in the germline V gene. CDR3 size: 17 residues. Trimming at V came to 4 bases and at J to 4 bases, leaving 14 bases not matched to a gene. The CDR3 nucleotides read TGTGCCACCAGTGACCCCGGTGGGACAGCGGCGGGCTATGGCTACACCTTC. This translates into CATSDPGGTAAGYGYTF.

The V call is TRBV3-1 (or the pseudogene TRBV3-2), the J call TRBJ2-7; weak D call: TRBD1 (6 bases). The CDR3 contains 15 residues. V gave up 5 bases and J gave up 3 bases, with 17 bases separating them. CDR1 LGHDT and CDR2 YNNKEL come from the germline V gene (reference sequence). The CDR3 DNA is TGTGCCAGCAGCTCCCGCCCGGGACAACGCTACGAGCAGTACTTC. The encoded protein is CASSSRPGQRYEQYF.

V usage is TRBV7-8 and J usage is TRBJ2-5, with 12 bases aligning to TRBD2. CDR3 length: 15 residues. With V trimmed by 5 bases and J by 4 bases, 5 bases remained unmatched. CDR1 and CDR2 (germline): SGHVS, FQNEAQ. CDR3 region: CASSPQTSGGETQYF. CDR3 DNA: TGTGCCAGCAGCCCACAGACTAGCGGGGGAGAGACCCAGTACTTC.

The V call is TRBV5-1, the J call TRBJ2-5; 7 bases align to TRBD2. This CDR3 is 16 amino acids long. The V and J ends lost 4 bases and 0 bases, in that order; junction bases with no gene match: 9. Looked up from germline, CDR1 is SGHRS and CDR2 is YFSETQ. The CDR3 protein is CASSRERDYDQETQYF. CDR3 DNA sequence: TGCGCCAGCAGCCGAGAGCGGGACTACGACCAAGAGACCCAGTACTTC.